Below are 29 T cell receptor beta chains sequenced from a single sample in a study of response to subunit inactivated influenza vaccine. TCRdb redid the calling of the RT-PCR reads with MiXCR, one entry per CDR3 protein. The sample has about 500,000 distinct CDR3 sequences, 16% seen once. The sample here was CD4+ T cells sorted from PBMCs, taken around 25 months after vaccination. The receptors stem from a man aged 50-75 years who received an inactivated influenza vaccine.

The chain is built from TRBV19 and TRBJ2-4, with 8 positions matching TRBD1. CDR1 is LNHDA and CDR2 is SQIVND in the germline V gene (reference sequence). V lost 2 bases and J lost 8; bases outside the gene matches: 2. The CDR3 is 13 residues long. The CDR3 region is CASSITGGHIQYF. The CDR3 bases are TGTGCCAGTAGTATAACAGGGGGGCACATTCAGTACTTC.

This clonotype occurred a few times. The rearrangement links TRBV9 to TRBJ2-2; TRBD2 might be the D (6 bases). The CDR3 loop spans 14 amino acids. CDR1 is SGDLS and CDR2 is YYNGEE in the germline V gene. Deletions cut 7 bases from V and 4 bases from J, with 14 bases between. In DNA, the CDR3 is TGTGCCAGCGGATCCCGGGACTCCACCGGGGAGCTGTTTTTT. Amino acids: CASGSRDSTGELFF.

This clonotype was found many times. The V and J genes are TRBV2 and TRBJ1-1; maybe TRBD1 (6 bases). This CDR3 has 14 residues. Germline lookup yields CDR1 SNHLY and CDR2 FYNNEI. Deletions cut 5 bases from V and 8 bases from J, with 18 bases between. CDR3: CASSPQGLDGEAFF. In DNA, the CDR3 is TGTGCCAGCAGTCCGCAGGGGTTGGACGGCGAAGCTTTCTTT.

Only a few counts were recorded for this clonotype. V is TRBV29-1 and J is TRBJ2-3; D is ambiguous. The CDR3 covers 13 residues. CDR1 and CDR2 (germline): SQVTM, ANQGSEA. Trimming left V 5 bases short and J 2 bases short, with 11 bases between. DNA for the CDR3: TGCAGCGTTTATGACATCCACACAGATACGCAGTATTTT. Its translation is CSVYDIHTDTQYF.

This clonotype was seen a handful of times. The rearrangement joins TRBV20-1 to TRBJ2-3; no reliable D call. The CDR3 covers 13 residues. V was pared by 4 bases and J by 0 bases, with 8 bases between. The germline CDR1 and CDR2 sequences are DFQATT and SNEGSKA (reference sequence). The CDR3: CSAKHSSTDTQYF. The CDR3, as DNA: TGCAGTGCTAAACATTCAAGCACAGATACGCAGTATTTT.

This clonotype was observed a handful of times. The CDR3: CASSSLGRPQHF. The CDR3 DNA reads TGTGCCAGCAGCTCCCTCGGGAGGCCCCAGCATTTT. This chain joins TRBV11-2 and TRBJ1-5; no definite D call. Trimming removed 4 bases at V and 9 bases at J, with 10 bases between. Per the germline V gene, CDR1 is SGHAT and CDR2 is FQNNGV. The CDR3 loop spans 12 amino acids.

V gene TRBV24-1 combines with J gene TRBJ1-2; D not certain. V dropped 3 bases and J dropped 2 bases, with 3 bases sitting between them. This CDR3 is built from 12 residues. Germline CDR1 KGHDR, CDR2 SFDVKD. CDR3 DNA: TGTGCCACCAGTGATATAAACTATGGCTACACCTTC. The encoded protein is CATSDINYGYTF.

This clonotype was found a few times. This sequence joins TRBV7-2 and TRBJ1-4, with unresolved D. The CDR3 is 14 residues long. The germline gives CDR1 SGHTA, CDR2 FQGNSA. The V gene lost 4 bases and the J gene lost 11 bases, with 17 bases spanning the gap. The CDR3 protein is CASSSSNKAGKLFF. In DNA, the CDR3 is TGTGCCAGCAGCTCAAGTAACAAGGCGGGGAAACTGTTTTTT.

The chain links TRBV10-3 to TRBJ2-1; D is perhaps TRBD2 (5 bases). CDR1 is ENHRY and CDR2 is SYGVKD in the germline V gene. V lost 4 bases and J 9 bases, leaving 19 bases between the germline ends. CDR3 size: 15 residues. CDR3 protein: CAISVNSAGNLEQFF. The CDR3 DNA follows: TGTGCCATCAGTGTTAATAGCGCGGGTAATCTTGAGCAGTTCTTC.

This clonotype occurred many times. The V and J genes are TRBV18 and TRBJ1-5; D is unresolved. The germline V gene has CDR1 KGHSH and CDR2 LQKENI. The V gene lost 3 bases and the J gene lost 2 bases, with 8 bases spanning the gap. The CDR3 runs to 14 residues. CDR3 bases: TGTGCCAGCTCACCTGCGCGGGGCAATCAGCCCCAGCATTTT. Its protein is CASSPARGNQPQHF.

This clonotype was seen a few times. The CDR3 sequence: CASSEYVVRENQPQHF. For the CDR3, the DNA is TGTGCCAGCAGTGAATATGTCGTTAGGGAGAATCAGCCCCAGCATTTT. This chain connects TRBV6-1 to TRBJ1-5; D gene uncertain. CDR3 length equals 16 residues. Germline CDR1 MNHNS, CDR2 SASEGT. With 2 bases removed from V and 4 bases from J, the gap between germline ends came to 15 bases.

CDR3 coding DNA: TGTGCCAGCAGCCAAGATGTTAGACACGGCACAGATACGCAGTATTTT. Translating gives CASSQDVRHGTDTQYF. This chain links TRBV3-1 with TRBJ2-3, with no clear D. The germline V gene has CDR1 LGHDT and CDR2 YNNKEL (reference sequence). The CDR3 contains 16 residues. V lost 0 bases and J 1 base, leaving 11 bases between the germline ends.

The chain has TRBV6-5 and TRBJ1-5, with D possibly matching TRBD1 (5 bases). The V gene lost 4 bases and the J gene lost 4 bases, with 11 bases spanning the gap. The CDR3 length is 14 residues. Per germline, CDR1 MNHEY and CDR2 SVGAGI. CDR3 sequence (DNA): TGTGCCAGCAGTTTTGCACGGGGGAATCAGCCCCAGCATTTT. The encoded protein is CASSFARGNQPQHF.

This clonotype was counted a few times. This chain connects TRBV10-3 to TRBJ2-1, with 14 positions matching TRBD2. V was pared by 4 bases and J by 0 bases, with 8 bases of the junction left unmatched. The CDR3 extends over 19 amino acids. Germline CDR1 and CDR2: ENHRY and SYGVKD. CDR3: CAISVVAGTSGSSYNEQFF. The CDR3 region has the DNA TGTGCCATCAGTGTCGTTGCCGGGACTAGCGGGAGCTCCTACAATGAGCAGTTCTTC.

This clonotype occurred a few times. The chain uses TRBV5-1 and TRBJ2-2, with 7 bases that match TRBD1. CDR3 length: 15 residues. V lost 4 bases to trimming and J lost 5 bases; unmatched junction nucleotides: 8. Per germline, CDR1 SGHRS and CDR2 YFSETQ. CDR3 nucleotide sequence: TGCGCCAGCAGCCTTGACAGGGTAAAGACCGGGGAGCTGTTTTTT. This codes for CASSLDRVKTGELFF.

This clonotype appeared a few times. This chain's CDR3 is CASSLRQGNGYTF. The CDR3 DNA reads as TGTGCCAGCAGCCTTAGACAGGGCAATGGCTACACCTTC. The V gene is TRBV6-6, the J gene TRBJ1-2; 7 bases match TRBD1. Germline V gives CDR1 MNHNY, CDR2 SVGAGI (reference sequence). The CDR3 sequence is 13 residues long. V lost 6 bases, J lost 6 bases, and 7 bases stayed unmatched.

The genes are TRBV15 and TRBJ1-4; a weak D match, TRBD1 (5 bases). V lost 0 bases to trimming and J lost 7 bases, with 12 bases between them. CDR3 length equals 15 residues. Germline CDR1 and CDR2: LNHNV and YYDKDF (reference sequence). CDR3 DNA: TGTGCCACCAGCAGAGATCCGGGGGGTGGTGAAAAACTGTTTTTT. This encodes CATSRDPGGGEKLFF.

The table lists this clonotype with a few counts. The chain is built from TRBV7-2 and TRBJ2-1; TRBD2 matches 10 bases. The length of the CDR3 is 17 residues. The V gene's germline CDR1 is SGHTA and CDR2 FQGNSA. V was pared by 1 base and J by 5 bases, with 8 bases of the junction left unmatched. The chain's CDR3 is CASSLVGSGGINNEQFF. The CDR3 nucleotides are TGTGCCAGCAGCTTAGTTGGTAGCGGGGGGATTAACAATGAGCAGTTCTTC.

CDR3 loop: CASSLETGNTIYF. The CDR3 DNA follows: TGTGCCAGCAGCTTAGAAACTGGAAACACCATATATTTT. The V and J genes are TRBV7-2 and TRBJ1-3; D is unclear. CDR1 is SGHTA, CDR2 FQGNSA, per germline. The V and J ends lost 1 base and 2 bases respectively, with 3 bases between them. This CDR3 contains 13 residues.

This clonotype occurred a few times. The chain carries TRBV19 and TRBJ1-5; D is unresolved. Germline V gene data show CDR1 as LNHDA and CDR2 as SQIVND (reference sequence). CDR3 length equals 15 residues. The V gene lost 5 bases and the J gene lost 3 bases, with 14 bases spanning the gap. CDR3 in amino acids: CASSLPRPNNQPQHF. The CDR3 DNA is TGTGCCAGTAGTTTACCCAGACCGAACAATCAGCCCCAGCATTTT.

This chain joins TRBV6-5 and TRBJ1-1; 12 positions match TRBD1. CDR1 MNHEY and CDR2 SVGAGI come from the germline V gene. V shed 0 bases, J shed 9 bases, and the junction held 2 bases outside the gene matches. This CDR3 spans 14 amino acids. This chain's CDR3 is CASSYSGQGAQAFF. The CDR3 bases are TGTGCCAGCAGTTACTCGGGACAGGGGGCCCAAGCTTTCTTT.

There are many counts of this clonotype. One junction end disagrees with the germline gene, perhaps due to a read error. The chain links TRBV5-1 to TRBJ2-2; 7 bases agree with TRBD2. CDR3 size: 14 residues. Germline CDR1 and CDR2: SGHRS and YFSETQ. CDR3: CASSLAGNTGELFF. CDR3 sequence (DNA): TGTGCCAGCAGCTTAGCGGGGAACACCGGGGAGCTGTTTTTT.

The genes are TRBV18 and TRBJ2-3; 9 nucleotides agree with TRBD2. The CDR3 length is 14 residues. V dropped 3 bases and J dropped 7; count of bases not matched to a gene: 5. Germline V gene data show CDR1 as KGHSH and CDR2 as LQKENI. The CDR3 bases are TGTGCCAGCTCACCGACTAGCGGTCCCTATACGCAGTATTTT. Translated, it gives CASSPTSGPYTQYF.

This clonotype was recorded a few times. This rearrangement joins TRBV7-2 to TRBJ2-7, with TRBD1 as a possible D gene (5 bases). Deletions cut 2 bases from V and 4 bases from J, with 21 bases between. The CDR3 is made up of 17 amino acids. Germline CDR1 SGHTA, CDR2 FQGNSA. The CDR3 region is CASSLSGRAGSRYEQYF. The CDR3 DNA reads TGTGCCAGCAGCTTATCCGGTCGGGCAGGGTCAAGATACGAGCAGTACTTC.

CDR3 sequence: CASSVSGTHGTEAFF. The DNA of the CDR3 is TGTGCCAGCAGCGTTTCCGGGACCCATGGCACTGAAGCTTTCTTT. This chain connects TRBV9 to TRBJ1-1, with a weak D call TRBD1 (5 bases). V gave up 2 bases and J gave up 4 bases, with 15 bases separating them. The CDR3 has 15 amino acids. Germline loops: CDR1 SGDLS, CDR2 YYNGEE.

The J gene is TRBJ2-3, the V gene TRBV20-1; 11 bases map to TRBD2. The CDR3 loop spans 16 amino acids. Germline lookup yields CDR1 DFQATT and CDR2 SNEGSKA (reference sequence). Trimming at V came to 5 bases and at J to 2 bases, leaving 9 bases not matched to a gene. CDR3 protein: CSARSGTSGFTDTQYF. The CDR3 DNA follows: TGCAGTGCTCGCTCCGGGACTAGCGGATTCACAGATACGCAGTATTTT.

There are a few counts of this clonotype. V and J are TRBV6-5 and TRBJ2-3, with a possible D match to TRBD1 (6 bases). The V gene's germline CDR1 is MNHEY and CDR2 SVGAGI. Trimming pared 6 bases from V and 2 bases from J, leaving 6 bases between. The CDR3 length is 12 residues. CDR3 in amino acids: CASRGHTDTQYF. The CDR3 nucleotides are TGTGCCAGCAGGGGACACACAGATACGCAGTATTTT.

The chain recombines TRBV5-1 with TRBJ2-5, with 8 positions matching TRBD2. V was clipped by 1 base and J by 1 base; unmatched bases: 6. CDR3 length: 16 residues. The germline V gene encodes CDR1 SGHRS and CDR2 YFSETQ. CDR3 coding DNA: TGCGCCAGCAGCTTGATCCCGGGGGGGCCCCAAGAGACCCAGTACTTC. This sequence encodes CASSLIPGGPQETQYF. Complete variable domain (other parts from reference TRBV5-1 and TRBJ2-5): KAGVTQTPRYLIKTRGQQVTLSCSPISGHRSVSWYQQTPGQGLQFLFEYFSETQRNKGNFPGRFSGRQFSNSRSEMNVSTLELGDSALYLCASSLIPGGPQETQYFGPGTRLLVL.

This clonotype was seen at least ten times. The V and J genes are TRBV5-6 and TRBJ2-3; 9 positions agree with TRBD2. This CDR3 is 16 amino acids long. The J segment lost 3 bases and the V segment lost 4 bases, leaving 9 bases of the junction unmatched. Per the germline V gene, CDR1 is SGHDT and CDR2 is YYEEEE. For the CDR3, the DNA is TGTGCCAGCAGCAAGGGACTAGCCATGGTTACAGATACGCAGTATTTT. Amino acids: CASSKGLAMVTDTQYF.